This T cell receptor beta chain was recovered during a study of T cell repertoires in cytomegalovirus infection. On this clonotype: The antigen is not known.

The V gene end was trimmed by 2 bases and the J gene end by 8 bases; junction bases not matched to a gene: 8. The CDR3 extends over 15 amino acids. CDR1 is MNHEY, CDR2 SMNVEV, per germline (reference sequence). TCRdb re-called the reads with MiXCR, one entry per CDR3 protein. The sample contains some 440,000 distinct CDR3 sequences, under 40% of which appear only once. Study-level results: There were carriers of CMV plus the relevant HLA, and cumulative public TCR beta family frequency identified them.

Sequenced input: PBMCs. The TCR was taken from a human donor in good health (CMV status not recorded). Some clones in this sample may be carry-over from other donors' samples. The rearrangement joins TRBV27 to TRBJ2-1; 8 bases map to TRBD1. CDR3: CASSLGQGAFDEQFF. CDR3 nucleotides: TGTGCCAGCAGTTTAGGTCAGGGGGCATTCGATGAGCAGTTCTTC.